These 23 T cell receptor beta chains were sequenced from one sample in a study of OX40 agonist ivuxolimab in advanced cancers. The library was built by means of the immunoSEQ multiplex PCR assay. The table comes from immuneACCESS by way of TCRdb, which keeps in-frame sequences with V and J called. Part of the clones is missing from these tables; in studies checked, under half for an unresolved V gene and the rest for unknown reasons. This sample holds approximately 74,000 clones; less than 95% were observed only once. The ten most abundant clones make up 1.5% to 2% of the sample. The sequencing used CD4+ or CD8+ T cells sorted from blood, collected in a trial of the OX40 agonist ivuxolimab. The receptors originated from an adult with an advanced solid tumor such as melanoma, head and neck, liver or kidney cancer.

The CDR3 DNA sequence: TGCAGCGTTCGTCAGGGGGAGGGCAAAAACATTCAGTACTTC. Its translation is CSVRQGEGKNIQYF. The chain recombines TRBV29-1 with TRBJ2-4; D may be TRBD1 or TRBD2 (7 bases each). This CDR3 contains 14 residues. The germline gives CDR1 SQVTM, CDR2 ANQGSEA. With 5 bases removed from V and 3 bases from J, the gap between germline ends came to 14 bases.

Only one count was recorded for this clone. An end of the junction differs from the germline gene, which may be a read error. This CDR3 reads CASILGGASGITLNEQFF. In DNA, the CDR3 is TGTGCCAGCATCTTAGGTGGGGCTAGCGGGATAACCCTCAATGAGCAGTTCTTC. This chain links TRBV7-2 with TRBJ2-1; 9 nucleotides line up with TRBD2. The germline V gene encodes CDR1 SGHTA and CDR2 FQGNSA. The length of the CDR3 is 18 residues.

This chain connects TRBV7-9 to TRBJ2-7; TRBD2 is a possible D gene (5 bases). CDR3 length: 12 residues. CDR1 is SEHNR, CDR2 FQNEAQ, per germline (reference sequence). The germline V and J ends were trimmed by 5 bases and 2 bases, with 7 bases remaining between them. Written as DNA, the CDR3 is TGTGCCAGCAGCCGGGGAGCCTACGAGCAGTACTTC. Amino acid sequence: CASSRGAYEQYF. The full variable domain, completed using reference TRBV7-9 and TRBJ2-7, is DTGVSQNPRHKITKRGQNVTFRCDPISEHNRLYWYRQTLGQGPEFLTYFQNEAQLEKSRLLSDRFSAERPKGSFSTLEIQRTEQGDSAMYLCASSRGAYEQYFGPGTRLTVT.

The chain is built from TRBV18 and TRBJ2-7; 8 bases align to TRBD1. Losses at the gene ends were 6 bases for V and 2 bases for J; bases not matched to a gene: 3. This CDR3 has 13 residues. The germline gives CDR1 KGHSH, CDR2 LQKENI. CDR3 bases: TGTGCCAGCTCCAAGGACAGGGCCTACGAGCAGTACTTC. Its translation is CASSKDRAYEQYF.

This sequence joins TRBV19 and TRBJ1-2, with 11 positions matching TRBD1. The germline V gene has CDR1 LNHDA and CDR2 SQIVND (reference sequence). This CDR3 contains 14 residues. V was pared by 6 bases and J by 3 bases, with 3 bases of the junction left unmatched. DNA for the CDR3: TGTGCCAGTAGACCGGGACAGGGGGACTATGGCTACACCTTC. Translating gives CASRPGQGDYGYTF.

In its sample, this clone was seen a few times. The rearrangement uses TRBV27 and TRBJ2-7; D may be TRBD1 (5 bases). CDR1 and CDR2 (germline): MNHEY, SMNVEV (reference sequence). This CDR3 has 14 amino acids. The V end lost 2 bases, the J end lost 6 bases, and 14 bases lay between the germline ends. CDR3 residues: CASSLAVQRGEQYF. The CDR3 DNA is TGTGCCAGCAGTTTAGCGGTTCAAAGGGGCGAGCAGTACTTC.

The V call is TRBV7-8, the J call TRBJ2-5; D gene unclear. The CDR3 runs 14 residues. Trimming took 2 bases from V and 0 from J, leaving 7 bases between them. CDR1 and CDR2 from the germline V gene are SGHVS and FQNEAQ. Written as DNA, the CDR3 is TGTGCCAGCAGCTTATCCAGGTACCAAGAGACCCAGTACTTC. It encodes CASSLSRYQETQYF.

The chain has TRBV7-9 and TRBJ1-1, with D unresolved. The CDR3 loop spans 13 amino acids. Germline CDR1 reads SEHNR; CDR2 reads FQNEAQ (reference sequence). Trimming removed 3 bases from V and 2 bases from J, with 7 bases in between. The CDR3 sequence is CASSLVGNTEAFF. The CDR3 DNA reads TGTGCCAGCAGCTTGGTGGGAAACACTGAAGCTTTCTTT.

The chain has TRBV28 and TRBJ2-7; D not resolved. With 2 bases removed from V and 4 bases from J, the gap between germline ends came to 9 bases. This CDR3 comprises 13 residues. Germline V lookup: CDR1 MDHEN, CDR2 SYDVKM. CDR3 in amino acids: CASSLAQIYEQYF. For the CDR3, the DNA is TGTGCCAGCAGTTTAGCTCAGATTTACGAGCAGTACTTC.

This chain connects TRBV4-2 to TRBJ1-2; D is perhaps TRBD1 (5 bases). The CDR3 sequence is 14 residues long. The ends were cut back, 5 bases at V and 5 bases at J, with 15 bases in the middle. Germline values: CDR1 LGHNA, CDR2 YNFKEQ. The CDR3 loop reads CASSLLGVGYGYTF. The CDR3 region has the DNA TGTGCCAGCAGCTTGTTGGGGGTCGGGTATGGCTACACCTTC.

This chain uses TRBV5-5 with TRBJ1-4; TRBD1 matches 11 bases. CDR3 length equals 15 residues. The germline gives CDR1 SGHKS, CDR2 YYEKEE (reference sequence). V lost 4 bases to trimming and J lost 7 bases; unmatched junction nucleotides: 6. CDR3 bases: TGTGCCAGCAGCGCCCCGGGACAGGGGGTTGAAAAACTGTTTTTT. Its translation: CASSAPGQGVEKLFF.

This rearrangement joins TRBV10-3 to TRBJ1-4; no firm D call. V was cut by 3 bases and J by 8 bases, with 19 bases left in between. Germline V gene sequence: CDR1 ENHRY, CDR2 SYGVKD. There are 16 residues in the CDR3. Here the CDR3 reads CAISESQMGLGEKLFF. The CDR3 nucleotides read TGTGCCATCAGTGAAAGCCAGATGGGGTTAGGAGAAAAACTGTTTTTT.

This chain uses TRBV18 with TRBJ2-1; 9 bases line up with TRBD1. The CDR3 runs 14 residues. V lost 3 bases to trimming and J lost 9 bases; unmatched junction nucleotides: 6. Germline CDR1 and CDR2: KGHSH and LQKENI. The CDR3, as DNA: TGTGCCAGCTCACCCGGACAGGGGAGAGGTGAGCAGTTCTTC. Its protein product is CASSPGQGRGEQFF.

The rearrangement uses TRBV2 and TRBJ1-1; tentatively, D is TRBD1 (5 bases). The CDR3 totals 14 residues. Per germline, CDR1 SNHLY and CDR2 FYNNEI. Trimming took 7 bases from V and 9 from J, leaving 21 bases between them. The CDR3 is CASTLDRDRAQAFF. The CDR3 DNA is TGTGCCAGCACTCTAGACCGGGACCGGGCTCAAGCTTTCTTT. Filled out from reference TRBV2 and TRBJ1-1, the complete variable domain reads EPEVTQTPSHQVTQMGQEVILRCVPISNHLYFYWYRQILGQKVEFLVSFYNNEISEKSEIFDDQFSVERPDGSNFTLKIRSTKLEDSAMYFCASTLDRDRAQAFFGQGTRLTVV.

The V and J genes are TRBV7-9 and TRBJ2-7; D may be TRBD2 (5 bases). Trimming cost V 0 bases and J 5 bases, with 8 bases left between them. The germline CDR1 and CDR2 sequences are SEHNR and FQNEAQ (reference sequence). The CDR3 totals 13 residues. CDR3 DNA sequence: TGTGCCAGCAGCTTAGCGACGGGGAACGAGCAGTACTTC. Encoded protein: CASSLATGNEQYF.

The V and J genes are TRBV7-2 and TRBJ1-2; D may be TRBD1 (6 bases). Per germline, CDR1 SGHTA and CDR2 FQGNSA. The CDR3 totals 16 residues. The germline V and J ends were trimmed by 5 bases and 0 bases, with 16 bases remaining between them. CDR3 bases: TGTGCCAGCAGCCCAAGACGGGACATCTCTAACTATGGCTACACCTTC. Amino acids: CASSPRRDISNYGYTF. Based on the CDR3 plus reference TRBV7-2 and TRBJ1-2, the full variable domain is GAGVSQSPSNKVTEKGKDVELRCDPISGHTALYWYRQSLGQGLEFLIYFQGNSAPDKSGLPSDRFSAERTGGSVSTLTIQRTQQEDSAVYLCASSPRRDISNYGYTFGSGTRLTVV.

The chain recombines TRBV7-2 with TRBJ2-3, with TRBD2 matching over 7 bases. The germline V gene encodes CDR1 SGHTA and CDR2 FQGNSA. V was clipped by 4 bases and J by 4 bases; unmatched bases: 5. The CDR3 loop spans 14 amino acids. CDR3: CASSSWGGADTQYF. The DNA for the CDR3 is TGTGCCAGCAGCTCCTGGGGGGGGGCAGATACGCAGTATTTT.

The chain links TRBV6-5 to TRBJ2-7, with D tentatively TRBD1 or TRBD2 (5 bases each). CDR3 length equals 11 residues. The V end lost 6 bases, the J end lost 7 bases, and 10 bases lay between the germline ends. CDR1 is MNHEY and CDR2 is SVGAGI in the germline V gene. The DNA of the CDR3 is TGTGCCAGCAGCCAAGGGACGGAGCAGTACTTC. It is translated as CASSQGTEQYF.

This clone came up a few times. The chain joins TRBV5-1 to TRBJ2-5; a weak D match, TRBD2 (5 bases). The ends were cut back, 0 bases at V and 8 bases at J, with 14 bases in the middle. The CDR3 length is 14 residues. Germline V lookup: CDR1 SGHRS, CDR2 YFSETQ. CDR3 residues: CASSLGLAPVTQYF. The CDR3 DNA reads as TGCGCCAGCAGCTTGGGTCTAGCCCCCGTAACCCAGTACTTC.

The gene calls are TRBV19 and TRBJ1-2, with TRBD1 matching over 8 bases. Trimming removed 4 bases from V and 4 bases from J; junction bases left unmatched: 8. The CDR3 loop spans 15 amino acids. Germline V CDR1 and CDR2: LNHDA, SQIVND (reference sequence). This CDR3 reads CASSSPMTGVYGYTF. The CDR3 coding sequence is TGTGCCAGTAGTAGCCCAATGACAGGGGTCTATGGCTACACCTTC.

This sequence joins TRBV19 and TRBJ2-1; 9 bases map to TRBD2. Germline values: CDR1 LNHDA, CDR2 SQIVND (reference sequence). V lost 0 bases, J lost 0 bases, and 6 bases stayed unmatched. The CDR3 has 18 residues. CDR3 nucleotide sequence: TGTGCCAGTAGTATAGATAGCGGGAGCTCCAGCTCCTACAATGAGCAGTTCTTC. This codes for CASSIDSGSSSSYNEQFF.

This chain connects TRBV28 to TRBJ1-1; no clear D. The CDR3 spans 15 residues. With 2 bases removed from V and 2 bases from J, the gap between germline ends came to 12 bases. The germline CDR1 and CDR2 sequences are MDHEN and SYDVKM. The DNA for the CDR3 is TGTGCCAGCAGTTTACTTACGTTGCGAAACACTGAAGCTTTCTTT. Its protein is CASSLLTLRNTEAFF.

This chain links TRBV6-1 with TRBJ2-7, with a tentative D call TRBD2 (5 bases). V was trimmed by 4 bases and J by 3 bases, leaving 19 bases between them. The CDR3 covers 16 residues. Germline CDR1 reads MNHNS; CDR2 reads SASEGT. This CDR3 reads CASSGLGERYRYEQYF. For the CDR3, the DNA is TGTGCCAGCAGTGGCCTCGGGGAGAGGTACCGCTACGAGCAGTACTTC.